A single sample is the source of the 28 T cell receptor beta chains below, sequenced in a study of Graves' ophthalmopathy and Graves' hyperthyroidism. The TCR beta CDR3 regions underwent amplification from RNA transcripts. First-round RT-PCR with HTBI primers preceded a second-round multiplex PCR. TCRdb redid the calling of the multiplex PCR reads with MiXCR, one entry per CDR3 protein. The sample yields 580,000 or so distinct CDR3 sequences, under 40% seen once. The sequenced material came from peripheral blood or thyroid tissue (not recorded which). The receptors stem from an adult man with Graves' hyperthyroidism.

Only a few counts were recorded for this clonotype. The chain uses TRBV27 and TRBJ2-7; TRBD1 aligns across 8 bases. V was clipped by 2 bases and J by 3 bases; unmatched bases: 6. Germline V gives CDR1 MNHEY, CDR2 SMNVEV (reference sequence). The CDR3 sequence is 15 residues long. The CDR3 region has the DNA TGTGCCAGCAGTTTAACGGGGGACAGGTTCTACGAGCAGTACTTC. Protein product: CASSLTGDRFYEQYF.

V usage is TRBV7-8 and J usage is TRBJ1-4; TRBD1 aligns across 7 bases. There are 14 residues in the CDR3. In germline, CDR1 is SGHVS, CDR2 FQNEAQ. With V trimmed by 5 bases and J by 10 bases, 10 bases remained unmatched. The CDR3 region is CASSQQGKVGKLFF. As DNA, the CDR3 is TGTGCCAGCAGCCAACAGGGGAAGGTTGGAAAACTGTTTTTT. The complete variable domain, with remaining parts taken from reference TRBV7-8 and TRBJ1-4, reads GAGVSQSPRYKVAKRGQDVALRCDPISGHVSLFWYQQALGQGPEFLTYFQNEAQLDKSGLPSDRFFAERPEGSVSTLKIQRTQQEDSAVYLCASSQQGKVGKLFFGSGTQLSVL.

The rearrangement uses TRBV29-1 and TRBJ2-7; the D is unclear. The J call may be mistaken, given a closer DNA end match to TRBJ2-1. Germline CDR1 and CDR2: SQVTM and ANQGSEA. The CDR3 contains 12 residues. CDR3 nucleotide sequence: TGCAGCGTTGAAGACAGGCGCTACGAGCAGTTCTTC. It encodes CSVEDRRYEQFF.

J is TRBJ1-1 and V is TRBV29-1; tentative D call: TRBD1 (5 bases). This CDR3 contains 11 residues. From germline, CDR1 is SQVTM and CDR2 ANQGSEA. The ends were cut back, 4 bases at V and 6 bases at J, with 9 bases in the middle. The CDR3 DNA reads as TGCAGCGTTGGCGGGGCGGCTGAAGCTTTCTTT. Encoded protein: CSVGGAAEAFF.

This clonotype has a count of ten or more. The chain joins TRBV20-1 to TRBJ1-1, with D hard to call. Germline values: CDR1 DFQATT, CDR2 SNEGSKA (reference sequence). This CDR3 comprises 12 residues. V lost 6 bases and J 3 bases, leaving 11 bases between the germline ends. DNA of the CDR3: TGCAGTGCCCCGCATTGGGACACTGAAGCTTTCTTT. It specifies CSAPHWDTEAFF.

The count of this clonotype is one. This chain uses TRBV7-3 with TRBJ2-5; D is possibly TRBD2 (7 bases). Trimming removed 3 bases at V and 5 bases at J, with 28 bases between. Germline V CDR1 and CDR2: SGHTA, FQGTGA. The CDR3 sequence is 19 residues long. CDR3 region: CASSLGASPGAGASETQYF. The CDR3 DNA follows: TGTGCCAGCAGCTTGGGGGCTAGCCCGGGGGCGGGAGCGTCTGAGACCCAGTACTTC.

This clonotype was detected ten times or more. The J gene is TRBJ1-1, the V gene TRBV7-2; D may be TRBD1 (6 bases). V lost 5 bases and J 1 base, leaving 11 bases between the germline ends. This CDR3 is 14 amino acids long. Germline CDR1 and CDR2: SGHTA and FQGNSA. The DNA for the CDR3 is TGTGCCAGCAGCAGGGGGGGAGGGAACACTGAAGCTTTCTTT. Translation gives CASSRGGGNTEAFF.

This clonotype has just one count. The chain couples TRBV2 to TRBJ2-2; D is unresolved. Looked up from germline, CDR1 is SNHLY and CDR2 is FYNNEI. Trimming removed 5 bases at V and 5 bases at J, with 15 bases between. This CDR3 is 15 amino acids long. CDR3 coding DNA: TGTGCCAGCAGTTTCGGCCCTTGGGTAACCGGGGAGCTGTTTTTT. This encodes CASSFGPWVTGELFF.

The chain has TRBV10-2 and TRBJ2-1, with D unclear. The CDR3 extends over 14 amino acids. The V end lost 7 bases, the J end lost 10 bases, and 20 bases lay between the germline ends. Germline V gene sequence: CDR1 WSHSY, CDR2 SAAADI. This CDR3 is CASKEMGYGPEQFF. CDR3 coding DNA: TGCGCCAGCAAAGAGATGGGATACGGGCCAGAGCAGTTCTTC.

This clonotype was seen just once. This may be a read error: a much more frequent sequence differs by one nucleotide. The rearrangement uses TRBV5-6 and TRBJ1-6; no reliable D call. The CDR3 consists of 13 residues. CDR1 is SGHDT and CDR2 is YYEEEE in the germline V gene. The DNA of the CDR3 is TGTGCCTGCAGCTTGAATGATAATTCACCCCTCCACTTT. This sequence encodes CACSLNDNSPLHF.

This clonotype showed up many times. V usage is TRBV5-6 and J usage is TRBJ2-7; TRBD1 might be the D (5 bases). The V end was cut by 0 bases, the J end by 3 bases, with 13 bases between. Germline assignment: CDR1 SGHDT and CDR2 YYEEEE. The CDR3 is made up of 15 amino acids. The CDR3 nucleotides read TGTGCCAGCAGCTTGGGGCGGTTGGACATCTACGAGCAGTACTTC. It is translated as CASSLGRLDIYEQYF.

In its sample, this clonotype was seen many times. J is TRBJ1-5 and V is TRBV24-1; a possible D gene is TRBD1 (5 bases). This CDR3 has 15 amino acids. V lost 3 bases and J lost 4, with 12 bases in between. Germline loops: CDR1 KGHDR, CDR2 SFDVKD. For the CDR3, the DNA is TGTGCCACCAGTGATCCCCGGGACGGGAATCAGCCCCAGCATTTT. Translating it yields CATSDPRDGNQPQHF.

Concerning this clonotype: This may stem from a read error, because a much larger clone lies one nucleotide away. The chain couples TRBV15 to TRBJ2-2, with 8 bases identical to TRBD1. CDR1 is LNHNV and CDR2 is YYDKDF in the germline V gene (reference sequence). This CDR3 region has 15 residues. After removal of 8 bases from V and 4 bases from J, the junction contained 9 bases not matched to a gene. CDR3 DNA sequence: TGTGCCACCGGCGGTCCAGGGGGCCCCACCGGGGAGCTGTTTTTT. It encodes CATGGPGGPTGELFF.

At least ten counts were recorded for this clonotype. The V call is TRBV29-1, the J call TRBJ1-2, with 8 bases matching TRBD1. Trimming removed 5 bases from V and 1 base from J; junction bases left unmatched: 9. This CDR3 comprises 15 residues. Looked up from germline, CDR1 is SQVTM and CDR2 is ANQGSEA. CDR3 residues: CSVRKDRDINYGYTF. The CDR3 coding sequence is TGCAGCGTTCGAAAGGACAGGGACATTAACTATGGCTACACCTTC. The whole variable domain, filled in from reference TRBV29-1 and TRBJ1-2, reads SAVISQKPSRDICQRGTSLTIQCQVDSQVTMMFWYRQQPGQSLTLIATANQGSEATYESGFVIDKFPISRPNLTFSTLTVSNMSPEDSSIYLCSVRKDRDINYGYTFGSGTRLTVV.

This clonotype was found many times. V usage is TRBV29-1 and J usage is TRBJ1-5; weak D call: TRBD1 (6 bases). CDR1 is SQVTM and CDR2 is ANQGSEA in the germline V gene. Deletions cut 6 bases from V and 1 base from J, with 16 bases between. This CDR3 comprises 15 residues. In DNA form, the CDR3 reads TGCAGCGTCGGCTTTGGGGGGACAAGCAATCAGCCCCAGCATTTT. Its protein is CSVGFGGTSNQPQHF.

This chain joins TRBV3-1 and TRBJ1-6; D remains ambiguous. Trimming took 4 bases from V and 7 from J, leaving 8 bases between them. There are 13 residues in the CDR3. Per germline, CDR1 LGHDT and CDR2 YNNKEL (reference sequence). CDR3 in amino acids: CASSRHDNSPLHF. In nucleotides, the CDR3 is TGTGCCAGCAGCCGGCATGACAATTCACCCCTCCACTTT.

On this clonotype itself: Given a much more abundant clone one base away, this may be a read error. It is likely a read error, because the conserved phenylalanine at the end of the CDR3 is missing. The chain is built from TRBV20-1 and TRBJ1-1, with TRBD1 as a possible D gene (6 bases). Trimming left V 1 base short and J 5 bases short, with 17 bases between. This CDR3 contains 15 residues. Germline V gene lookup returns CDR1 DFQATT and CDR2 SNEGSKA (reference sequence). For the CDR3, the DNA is TGCAGTGCTAGAGTCTCTAAGGGGACACTGACTGAAGCTTTCCTT. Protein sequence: CSARVSKGTLTEAFL.

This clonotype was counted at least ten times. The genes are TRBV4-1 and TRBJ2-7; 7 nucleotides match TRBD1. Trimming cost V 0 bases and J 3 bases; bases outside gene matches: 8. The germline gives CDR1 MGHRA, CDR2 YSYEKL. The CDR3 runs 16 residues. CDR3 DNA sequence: TGCGCCAGCAGCCAAGATCCTACGGCAGGGGGCTACGAGCAGTACTTC. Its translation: CASSQDPTAGGYEQYF.

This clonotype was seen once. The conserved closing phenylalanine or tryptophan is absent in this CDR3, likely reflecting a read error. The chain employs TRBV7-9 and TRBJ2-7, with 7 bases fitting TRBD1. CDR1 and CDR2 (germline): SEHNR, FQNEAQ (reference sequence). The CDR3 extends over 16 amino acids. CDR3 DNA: TGTGCCGGCAGCTCGAAACAGGGGATCGCGGAAAACGAGCAGTACCTC. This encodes CAGSSKQGIAENEQYL.

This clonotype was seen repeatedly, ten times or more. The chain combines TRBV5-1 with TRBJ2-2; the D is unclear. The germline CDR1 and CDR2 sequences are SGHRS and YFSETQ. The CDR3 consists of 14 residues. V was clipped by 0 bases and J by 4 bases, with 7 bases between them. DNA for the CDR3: TGCGCCAGCAGCTTGGATTCGTTCACCGGGGAGCTGTTTTTT. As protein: CASSLDSFTGELFF.

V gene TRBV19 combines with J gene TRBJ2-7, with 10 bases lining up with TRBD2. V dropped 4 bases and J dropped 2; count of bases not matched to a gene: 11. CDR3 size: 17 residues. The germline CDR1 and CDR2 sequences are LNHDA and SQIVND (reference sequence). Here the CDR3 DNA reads TGTGCCAGTAGTACAGTCAGCCTAGCGGGAGTCACCTACGAGCAGTACTTC. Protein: CASSTVSLAGVTYEQYF.

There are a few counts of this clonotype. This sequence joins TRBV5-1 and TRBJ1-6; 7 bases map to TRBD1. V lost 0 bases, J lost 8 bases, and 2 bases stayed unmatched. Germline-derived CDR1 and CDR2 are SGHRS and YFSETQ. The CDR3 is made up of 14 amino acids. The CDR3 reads CASSLGDSYSPLHF. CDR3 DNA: TGCGCCAGCAGCTTGGGGGACAGTTATTCACCCCTCCACTTT.

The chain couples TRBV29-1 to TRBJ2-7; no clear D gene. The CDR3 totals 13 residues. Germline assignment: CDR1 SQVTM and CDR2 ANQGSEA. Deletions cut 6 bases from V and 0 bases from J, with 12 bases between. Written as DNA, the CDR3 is TGCAGCGTGGACGCACGGAACTCCTACGAGCAGTACTTC. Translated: CSVDARNSYEQYF.

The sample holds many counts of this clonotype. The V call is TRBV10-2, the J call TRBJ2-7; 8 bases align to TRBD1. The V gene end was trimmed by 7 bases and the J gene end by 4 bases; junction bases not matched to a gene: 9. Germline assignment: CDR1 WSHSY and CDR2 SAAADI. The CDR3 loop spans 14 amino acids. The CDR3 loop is CASMGRTGKYEQYF. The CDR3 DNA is TGCGCCAGCATGGGGCGGACAGGGAAGTACGAGCAGTACTTC.

CDR3 residues: CATSSSGGGGRPEAFF. CDR3 DNA: TGTGCCACCAGCAGTTCCGGGGGCGGGGGGCGGCCTGAAGCTTTCTTT. The chain recombines TRBV15 with TRBJ1-1; perhaps TRBD1 as D (6 bases). Germline V gene lookup returns CDR1 LNHNV and CDR2 YYDKDF (reference sequence). Trimming cost V 3 bases and J 6 bases, with 20 bases left between them. This CDR3 spans 16 amino acids.

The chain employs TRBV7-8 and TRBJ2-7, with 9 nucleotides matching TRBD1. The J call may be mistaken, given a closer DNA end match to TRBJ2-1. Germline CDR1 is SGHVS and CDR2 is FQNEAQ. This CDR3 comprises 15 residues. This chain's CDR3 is CASSRNRGPRDEQFF. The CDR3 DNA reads TGTGCCAGCAGTCGGAACAGGGGGCCGAGGGATGAGCAGTTCTTC.

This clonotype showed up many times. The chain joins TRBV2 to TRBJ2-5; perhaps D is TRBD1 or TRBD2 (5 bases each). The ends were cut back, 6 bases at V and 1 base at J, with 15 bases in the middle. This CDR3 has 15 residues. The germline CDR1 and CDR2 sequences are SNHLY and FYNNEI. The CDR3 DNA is TGTGCCAGCAGCGGGACGCAGTATTCCCAAGAGACCCAGTACTTC. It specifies CASSGTQYSQETQYF.

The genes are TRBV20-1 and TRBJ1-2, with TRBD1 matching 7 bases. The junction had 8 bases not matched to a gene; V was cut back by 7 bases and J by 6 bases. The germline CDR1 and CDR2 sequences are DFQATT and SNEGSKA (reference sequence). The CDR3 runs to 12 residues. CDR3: CSVATGHNGYTF. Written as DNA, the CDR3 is TGCAGTGTCGCGACAGGGCACAATGGCTACACCTTC.